A selection of T cell receptor beta chains follows, all from one sample in a study of cytomegalovirus exposure and HLA in healthy donors. TCRdb's table, derived via immunoSEQ multiplex PCR, lists solely in-frame clones and lacks some. This sample carries about 130,000 clones, 70% to 85% of them seen once, and the ten largest clones take approximately 4.5%. Sequenced sample: PBMCs. Receptors were obtained from a male donor in good health and CMV-seropositive. The CDR3 runs from the conserved cysteine through the conserved F or W. The order of the fields is CDR3 DNA, CDR3 protein, J gene, clone size, D gene, V gene. D genes are given only for firm matches. Some rows have no size entry. The others give once, few or many, or a class for an expanded clone.

CDR3 DNA: TGTGCCAGCAGCTTTGGGACAGGGTTGCATCAGCCCCAGCATTTT
CDR3 protein: CASSFGTGLHQPQHF
J gene: TRBJ1-5
clone size: few
D gene: TRBD1
V gene: TRBV7-8

CDR3 DNA: TGTGCCAGCAGCTCAGGACTAGCGGGGGGATACAAAGAGACCCAGTACTTC
CDR3 protein: CASSSGLAGGYKETQYF
J gene: TRBJ2-5
clone size: few
D gene: TRBD2
V gene: TRBV11-3

CDR3 DNA: TGTGCCAGCAGTTTATCGGCCCCCCACACAGATACGCAGTATTTT
CDR3 protein: CASSLSAPHTDTQYF
J gene: TRBJ2-3
clone size: .
D gene: .
V gene: TRBV27

CDR3 DNA: TGTGCTAGTGGTTTAGGCAGGGGGCGATCAGATACGCAGTATTTT
CDR3 protein: CASGLGRGRSDTQYF
J gene: TRBJ2-3
clone size: .
D gene: TRBD1
V gene: TRBV12-5

CDR3 DNA: TGTGCCAGCAGATCCGGGACAGGGGATGCCGGGGAGCTGTTTTTT
CDR3 protein: CASRSGTGDAGELFF
J gene: TRBJ2-2
clone size: .
D gene: TRBD1
V gene: TRBV27

CDR3 DNA: TGTGCCAGCAGCTTACTCAGCGGAGGAGATCAGCCCCAGCATTTT
CDR3 protein: CASSLLSGGDQPQHF
J gene: TRBJ1-5
clone size: .
D gene: .
V gene: TRBV7-8

CDR3 DNA: TGTGCCAGCAGCCCCTATACGGGGGAAAAACTGTTTTTT
CDR3 protein: CASSPYTGEKLFF
J gene: TRBJ1-4
clone size: .
D gene: .
V gene: TRBV7-9

CDR3 DNA: TGTGCCATCGGGACAGGATCTTCTGTGGAGCAGTACTTC
CDR3 protein: CAIGTGSSVEQYF
J gene: TRBJ2-7
clone size: .
D gene: TRBD1
V gene: TRBV10-3

CDR3 DNA: TGCGCCAGCAGCTCAACCTCCGGGACTAGCGGGAGGCCCTATTTCTACGAGCAGTACTTC
CDR3 protein: CASSSTSGTSGRPYFYEQYF
J gene: TRBJ2-7
clone size: .
D gene: TRBD2
V gene: TRBV5-1

CDR3 DNA: TGTGCCATCACCCCAACAGGTCCTGATAGTGGAGCTTTCTTT
CDR3 protein: CAITPTGPDSGAFF
J gene: TRBJ1-1
clone size: .
D gene: .
V gene: TRBV10-3

CDR3 DNA: TGCAGCGTTGATAAGGTGGCTAGCGGGAGGGACAATGAGCAGTTCTTC
CDR3 protein: CSVDKVASGRDNEQFF
J gene: TRBJ2-1
clone size: once
D gene: TRBD2
V gene: TRBV29-1

CDR3 DNA: TGTGCCAGAACCTCCCTCTCCGGGCGGGGCACCTACAATGAGCAGTTCTTC
CDR3 protein: CARTSLSGRGTYNEQFF
J gene: TRBJ2-1
clone size: few
D gene: .
V gene: TRBV2

CDR3 DNA: TGTGCCAGCAGTGAAGCGCTGCCGGGCACAGATACGCAGTATTTT
CDR3 protein: CASSEALPGTDTQYF
J gene: TRBJ2-3
clone size: .
D gene: .
V gene: TRBV2

CDR3 DNA: TGTGCCAGCAGTTTGACAGGTGGCACCGGGGAGCTGTTTTTT
CDR3 protein: CASSLTGGTGELFF
J gene: TRBJ2-2
clone size: .
D gene: .
V gene: TRBV28

CDR3 DNA: TGTGCCAGCAGCACTGGACAGCTTGAAGCTTTCTTT
CDR3 protein: CASSTGQLEAFF
J gene: TRBJ1-1
clone size: .
D gene: .
V gene: TRBV6-1

CDR3 DNA: TGTGCCAGTAGTATGCTGTTTGGACCATCCAGGGATTTCCCCTATGGCTACACCTTC
CDR3 protein: CASSMLFGPSRDFPYGYTF
J gene: TRBJ1-2
clone size: .
D gene: .
V gene: TRBV19

CDR3 DNA: TGTGCCAGCAGTGCCCGGACAGCCCACACTGAAGCTTTCTTT
CDR3 protein: CASSARTAHTEAFF
J gene: TRBJ1-1
clone size: .
D gene: .
V gene: TRBV6-4

CDR3 DNA: TGTGCCAGCAGCTCCTCTACAGGGTACAATGAAAAACTGTTTTTT
CDR3 protein: CASSSSTGYNEKLFF
J gene: TRBJ1-4
clone size: .
D gene: .
V gene: TRBV7-6

CDR3 DNA: TGCGCCAGCAGCGCAGTCATAAGTGGTCAGCCCCAGCATTTT
CDR3 protein: CASSAVISGQPQHF
J gene: TRBJ1-5
clone size: .
D gene: .
V gene: TRBV4-1

CDR3 DNA: TGCAGCGTTGAGAACAGGGGGTCGGTAGAGACCCAGTACTTC
CDR3 protein: CSVENRGSVETQYF
J gene: TRBJ2-5
clone size: .
D gene: TRBD1
V gene: TRBV29-1

CDR3 DNA: TGTGCCAGCAGATACGACAGCTCCCCGACTGAAGCTTTCTTT
CDR3 protein: CASRYDSSPTEAFF
J gene: TRBJ1-1
clone size: .
D gene: .
V gene: TRBV6-5

CDR3 DNA: TGCGCCAGCAGCTTGGGGGCAACCGGGACAGGGATATATGGCTACACCTTC
CDR3 protein: CASSLGATGTGIYGYTF
J gene: TRBJ1-2
clone size: .
D gene: TRBD1
V gene: TRBV5-1

CDR3 DNA: TGCGCCAGCAGCGGCAACCCGGGGGGGTTTAATGAAAAACTGTTTTTT
CDR3 protein: CASSGNPGGFNEKLFF
J gene: TRBJ1-4
clone size: .
D gene: .
V gene: TRBV4-1

CDR3 DNA: TGTGCCGTCCGGGACAGGGGAACCTACGAGCAGTACTTC
CDR3 protein: CAVRDRGTYEQYF
J gene: TRBJ2-7
clone size: .
D gene: TRBD1
V gene: TRBV10-3

CDR3 DNA: TGTGCCACCAGAGACAGGACCTATAATTCACCCCTCCACTTT
CDR3 protein: CATRDRTYNSPLHF
J gene: TRBJ1-6
clone size: .
D gene: .
V gene: TRBV6-5

CDR3 DNA: TGTGCCAGCAGCAACCGACTAGCCCTAGGATTGGATGAGCAGTTCTTC
CDR3 protein: CASSNRLALGLDEQFF
J gene: TRBJ2-1
clone size: .
D gene: TRBD2
V gene: TRBV7-2

CDR3 DNA: TGTGCCAGCGGAGCCCTCCCCGATCGGGGGAGGGACTATGGCTACACCTTC
CDR3 protein: CASGALPDRGRDYGYTF
J gene: TRBJ1-2
clone size: .
D gene: .
V gene: TRBV28

CDR3 DNA: TGTGCCAGCGCGGGGAAGCCGGGCACCGGGGAGCTGTTTTTT
CDR3 protein: CASAGKPGTGELFF
J gene: TRBJ2-2
clone size: .
D gene: .
V gene: TRBV5-4

CDR3 DNA: TGTGCCAGCAGTCCCCGACAGGGGAGTCAGCCCCAGCATTTT
CDR3 protein: CASSPRQGSQPQHF
J gene: TRBJ1-5
clone size: .
D gene: TRBD1
V gene: TRBV6-5

CDR3 DNA: TGTGCCAGCAGGGCGGACAGTACTAACTATGGCTACACCTTC
CDR3 protein: CASRADSTNYGYTF
J gene: TRBJ1-2
clone size: .
D gene: .
V gene: TRBV28

CDR3 DNA: TGTGCCAGCAGCCTACCAGGACTAGCGGGAGGAGGGGAGCTGTTTTTT
CDR3 protein: CASSLPGLAGGGELFF
J gene: TRBJ2-2
clone size: .
D gene: TRBD2
V gene: TRBV7-3

CDR3 DNA: TGTGCCAGCAGTTTCCACCCGGGGATGAAGACAAATGGAAACACCATATATTTT
CDR3 protein: CASSFHPGMKTNGNTIYF
J gene: TRBJ1-3
clone size: .
D gene: .
V gene: TRBV27

CDR3 DNA: TGCGCCAGCAGCCAAACCCCGGGACAGGGTCTGAAGGGCTACAATGAGCAGTTCTTC
CDR3 protein: CASSQTPGQGLKGYNEQFF
J gene: TRBJ2-1
clone size: .
D gene: TRBD1
V gene: TRBV4-1

CDR3 DNA: TGTGCCAGCAATGGGGACAGGGCCTACGAGCAGTACTTC
CDR3 protein: CASNGDRAYEQYF
J gene: TRBJ2-7
clone size: .
D gene: TRBD1
V gene: TRBV6-1

CDR3 DNA: TGTGCCAGCAGCCCGGGGGGGAACACTGAAGCTTTCTTT
CDR3 protein: CASSPGGNTEAFF
J gene: TRBJ1-1
clone size: .
D gene: .
V gene: TRBV7-9

CDR3 DNA: TGTGCCAGCAGCTTTGGACAGCGTACAGATACGCAGTATTTT
CDR3 protein: CASSFGQRTDTQYF
J gene: TRBJ2-3
clone size: .
D gene: .
V gene: TRBV5-4

CDR3 DNA: TGTGCCAGCAGTGTATCTGTGTACCAAGAGACCCAGTACTTC
CDR3 protein: CASSVSVYQETQYF
J gene: TRBJ2-5
clone size: once
D gene: .
V gene: TRBV2

CDR3 DNA: TGTGCCAGCAGCTTAGGGCAGGGGCCCCCATTGTACTTC
CDR3 protein: CASSLGQGPPLYF
J gene: TRBJ2-7
clone size: .
D gene: .
V gene: TRBV7-9

CDR3 DNA: TGCGCCAGCAGCCAGACTCCGACCGAGTCCTACGAGCAGTACTTC
CDR3 protein: CASSQTPTESYEQYF
J gene: TRBJ2-7
clone size: .
D gene: .
V gene: TRBV5-1

CDR3 DNA: TGTGCCAGCAGCTTAGAACAGGCTAGCAATCAGCCCCAGCATTTT
CDR3 protein: CASSLEQASNQPQHF
J gene: TRBJ1-5
clone size: .
D gene: .
V gene: TRBV7-8

CDR3 DNA: TGTGCCAGCAGCTTAGGAGGTAGGCTCTCCTACGAGCAGTACTTC
CDR3 protein: CASSLGGRLSYEQYF
J gene: TRBJ2-7
clone size: .
D gene: .
V gene: TRBV7-9

CDR3 DNA: TGTGCCAGCAGCCCAACTAGCGGGGGGGCCGTTGAGCAGTTCTTC
CDR3 protein: CASSPTSGGAVEQFF
J gene: TRBJ2-1
clone size: .
D gene: TRBD2
V gene: TRBV9

CDR3 DNA: TGTGCCAGCAGCCAGGGACAGCCTACCGGCTACACCTTC
CDR3 protein: CASSQGQPTGYTF
J gene: TRBJ1-2
clone size: .
D gene: TRBD1
V gene: TRBV5-5

CDR3 DNA: TGTGCCAGCAGACGGGCTCTCGGACAGGGAGAAGACTACGAGCAGTACTTC
CDR3 protein: CASRRALGQGEDYEQYF
J gene: TRBJ2-7
clone size: .
D gene: TRBD1
V gene: TRBV2